The TCR beta chain described here comes from a study of T cells in Graves' hyperthyroidism and ophthalmopathy. Study details: Once the initial diagnosis was made, peripheral blood was obtained before any treatment.

Researchers amplified the TCR beta CDR3 regions from RNA transcripts. HTBI primers were used for first-round RT-PCR of the TCR CDR3. TCRdb ran MiXCR on the multiplex PCR reads and lists one entry per CDR3 protein. The table includes 450,000 to 500,000 distinct CDR3 sequences, about 22% detected once. This clonotype was observed many times. V gave up 2 bases and J gave up 4 bases, with 12 bases separating them. Germline assignment: CDR1 MNHEY and CDR2 SVGEGT. The CDR3 loop spans 16 amino acids. Sequencing used blood. The rearrangement joins TRBV6-2 or TRBV6-3 to TRBJ2-6; unclear D gene. The source is a woman between 65 and 79 years old with Graves' ophthalmopathy. The CDR3 DNA reads as TGTGCCAGCAGTTACCAAGACCCCTTAGGGGCCAACGTCCTGACTTTC. As protein: CASSYQDPLGANVLTF.